This TCR beta chain was recorded in a study (dated by TCRdb to 2015 to 2016). This clonotype was counted at least ten times. Its cognate antigen has yet to be identified. No per-base quality is available; no much larger clone lies one base away. The germline V gene (reference sequence) gives CDR1 as DFQATT and CDR2 as SNEGSKA. CDR3 length: 13 amino acids, cysteine to phenylalanine. Only the CDR3 portion is preserved as DNA: 39 bases, with reading frame beginning at the first base. Trimming costs V 6 bases and J 7 bases, and their ends lie 17 bases apart. Libraries were built with RT-PCR. This sample was sequenced with an Illumina MiSeq. The public reads were quality trimmed at Q25 with fastp and then assembled into clones with MiXCR by TCRdb, keeping productive beta chains. Here each entry gathers all rows of one CDR3 protein and keeps the most common genes and DNA. Recorded for this sample are about 680,000 distinct CDR3 sequences; 11% to 15% of them occurred a single time. The ten largest account for 3.6% of the sample.

The sequenced sample consisted of memory CD4+ T cells from blood. This receptor was identified in a female donor in good health, serving as a healthy control. The chain links TRBV20-1 with TRBJ2-3; the D match is possibly TRBD1 or TRBD2, with 5 bases aligned in each. DNA sequence: TGCAGTGCCCGGGACCCTTTCTGGTATACGCAGTATTTT. Translated, it reads CSARDPFWYTQYF.